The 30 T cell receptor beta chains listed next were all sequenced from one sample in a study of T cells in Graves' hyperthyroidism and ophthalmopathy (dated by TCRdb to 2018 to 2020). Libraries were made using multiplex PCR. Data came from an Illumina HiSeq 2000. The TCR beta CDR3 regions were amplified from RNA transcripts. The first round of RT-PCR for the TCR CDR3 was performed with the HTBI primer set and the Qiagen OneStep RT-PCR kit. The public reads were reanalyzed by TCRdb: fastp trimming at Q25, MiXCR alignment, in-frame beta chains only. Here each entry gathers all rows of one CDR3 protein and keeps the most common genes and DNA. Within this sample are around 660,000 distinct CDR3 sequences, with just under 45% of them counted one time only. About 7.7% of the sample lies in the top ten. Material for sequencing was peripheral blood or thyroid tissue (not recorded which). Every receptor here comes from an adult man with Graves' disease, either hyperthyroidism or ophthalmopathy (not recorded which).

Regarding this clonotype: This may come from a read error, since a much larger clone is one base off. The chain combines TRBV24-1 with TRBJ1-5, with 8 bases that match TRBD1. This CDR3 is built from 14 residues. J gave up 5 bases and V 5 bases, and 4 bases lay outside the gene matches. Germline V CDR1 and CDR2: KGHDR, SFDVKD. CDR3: CATSGGQGDQPQHF. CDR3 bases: TGTGCCACCAGTGGAGGACAGGGAGATCAGCCCCAGCATTTT.

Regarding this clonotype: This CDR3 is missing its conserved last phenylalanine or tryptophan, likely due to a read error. CDR3: CASSPRLAGDYEQYL. The CDR3 region has the DNA TGCGCCAGCAGCCCCCGACTAGCGGGAGACTACGAGCAGTACCTC. The J gene is TRBJ2-7, the V gene TRBV4-1; 12 bases align to TRBD2. Germline-derived CDR1 and CDR2 are MGHRA and YSYEKL. The V segment lost 4 bases and the J segment 3 bases; nucleotides outside the gene matches: 4. The CDR3 length is 15 residues.

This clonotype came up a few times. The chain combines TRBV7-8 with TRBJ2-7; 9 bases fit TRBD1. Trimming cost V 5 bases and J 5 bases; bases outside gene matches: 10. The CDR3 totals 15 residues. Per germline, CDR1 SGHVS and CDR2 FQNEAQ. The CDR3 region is CASSHPGQGSHEQYF. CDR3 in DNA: TGTGCCAGCAGCCACCCGGGACAGGGTAGCCACGAGCAGTACTTC.

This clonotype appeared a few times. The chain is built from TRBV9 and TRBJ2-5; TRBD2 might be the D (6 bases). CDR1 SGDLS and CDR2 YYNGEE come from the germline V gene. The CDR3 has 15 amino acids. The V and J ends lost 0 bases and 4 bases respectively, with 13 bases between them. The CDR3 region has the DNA TGTGCCAGCAGCGTAGAAGGATGGGGAGGAGAGACCCAGTACTTC. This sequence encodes CASSVEGWGGETQYF.

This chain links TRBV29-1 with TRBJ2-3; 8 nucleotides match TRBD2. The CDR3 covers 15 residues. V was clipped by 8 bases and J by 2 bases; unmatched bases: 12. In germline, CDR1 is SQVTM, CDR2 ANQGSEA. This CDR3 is CSTRPTSGYTDTQYF. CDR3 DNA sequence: TGCAGCACCCGACCCACTAGCGGATACACAGATACGCAGTATTTT.

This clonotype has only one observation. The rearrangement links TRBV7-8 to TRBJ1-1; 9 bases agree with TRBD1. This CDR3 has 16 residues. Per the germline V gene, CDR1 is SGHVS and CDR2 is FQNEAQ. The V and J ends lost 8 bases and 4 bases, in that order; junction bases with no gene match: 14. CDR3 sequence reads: CASSRDRAKVGTEAFF. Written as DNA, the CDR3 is TGTGCCAGCTCACGGGACAGGGCAAAAGTGGGCACTGAAGCTTTCTTT.

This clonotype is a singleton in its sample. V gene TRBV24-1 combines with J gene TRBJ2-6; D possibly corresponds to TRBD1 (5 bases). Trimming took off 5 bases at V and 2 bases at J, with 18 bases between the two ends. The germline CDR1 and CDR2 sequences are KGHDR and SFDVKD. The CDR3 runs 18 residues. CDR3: CATSGGDSSSAGANVLTF. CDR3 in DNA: TGTGCCACCAGTGGAGGCGACAGCAGCTCGGCTGGGGCCAACGTCCTGACTTTC.

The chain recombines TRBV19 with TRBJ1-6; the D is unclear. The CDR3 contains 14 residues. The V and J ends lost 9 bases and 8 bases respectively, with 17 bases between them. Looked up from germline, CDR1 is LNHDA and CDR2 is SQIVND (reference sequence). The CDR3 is CASSESRVDSPLHF. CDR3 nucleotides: TGTGCCAGCAGTGAAAGTCGGGTAGATTCACCCCTCCACTTT.

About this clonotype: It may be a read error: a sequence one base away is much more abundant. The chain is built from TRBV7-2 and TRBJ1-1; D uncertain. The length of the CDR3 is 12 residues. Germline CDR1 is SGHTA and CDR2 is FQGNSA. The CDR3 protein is CAGSLWATEAFF. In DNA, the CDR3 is TGTGCCGGCAGCTTGTGGGCGACTGAAGCTTTCTTT.

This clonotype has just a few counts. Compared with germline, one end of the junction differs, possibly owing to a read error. Here the CDR3 reads CASSPGLYSGANVLTF. In nucleotides, the CDR3 is TGTGCCAGCAGTCCGGGACTATACTCTGGGGCCAACGTCCTGACTTTC. The J gene is TRBJ2-6, the V gene TRBV10-3, with 7 bases lining up with TRBD2. This CDR3 is 16 amino acids long. Per the germline V gene, CDR1 is ENHRY and CDR2 is SYGVKD.

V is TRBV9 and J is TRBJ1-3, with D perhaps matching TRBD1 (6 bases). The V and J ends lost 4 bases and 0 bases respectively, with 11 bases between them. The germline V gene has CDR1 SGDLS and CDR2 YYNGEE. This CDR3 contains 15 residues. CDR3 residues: CASSRGAPSGNTIYF. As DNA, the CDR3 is TGTGCCAGCAGCCGGGGGGCACCCTCTGGAAACACCATATATTTT.

CDR3 sequence (DNA): TGTGCCAGCAGTTTTGGGCAGGGCAGCCATCAGCCCCAGCATTTT. Its protein product is CASSFGQGSHQPQHF. This chain links TRBV6-5 with TRBJ1-5; a weak D match, TRBD1 (5 bases). This CDR3 region has 15 residues. Looked up from germline, CDR1 is MNHEY and CDR2 is SVGAGI. The V gene lost 4 bases and the J gene lost 5 bases, with 15 bases spanning the gap.

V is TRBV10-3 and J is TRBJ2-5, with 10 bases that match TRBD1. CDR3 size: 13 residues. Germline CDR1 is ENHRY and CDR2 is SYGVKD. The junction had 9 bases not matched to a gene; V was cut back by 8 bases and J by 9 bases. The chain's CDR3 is CAIGDRGNQPQYF. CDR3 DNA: TGTGCCATCGGGGACAGGGGCAATCAGCCCCAGTACTTC.

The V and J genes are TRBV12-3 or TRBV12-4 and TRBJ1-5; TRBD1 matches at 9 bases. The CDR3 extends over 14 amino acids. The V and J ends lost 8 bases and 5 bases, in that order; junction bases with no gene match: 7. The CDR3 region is CASGGGQGDQPQHF. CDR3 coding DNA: TGTGCCAGCGGAGGGGGACAGGGCGATCAGCCCCAGCATTTT.

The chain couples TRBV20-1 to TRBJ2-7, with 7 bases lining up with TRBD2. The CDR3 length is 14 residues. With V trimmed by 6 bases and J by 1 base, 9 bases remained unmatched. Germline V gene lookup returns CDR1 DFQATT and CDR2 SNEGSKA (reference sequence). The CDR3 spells CSAGLAAVSYEQYF. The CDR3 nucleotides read TGCAGTGCAGGGCTAGCGGCCGTATCCTACGAGCAGTACTTC.

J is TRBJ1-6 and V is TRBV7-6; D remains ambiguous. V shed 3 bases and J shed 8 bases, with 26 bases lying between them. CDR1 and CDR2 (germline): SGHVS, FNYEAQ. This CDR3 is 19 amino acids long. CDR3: CASSLPAGSLPLNDSPLHF. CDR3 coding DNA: TGTGCCAGCAGCTTGCCGGCAGGCTCTCTCCCATTAAATGATTCACCCCTCCACTTT. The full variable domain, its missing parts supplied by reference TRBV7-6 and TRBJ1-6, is GAGVSQSPRYKVTKRGQDVALRCDPISGHVSLYWYRQALGQGPEFLTYFNYEAQQDKSGLPNDRFSAERPEGSISTLTIQRTEQRDSAMYRCASSLPAGSLPLNDSPLHFGNGTRLTVT.

The CDR3 here is CASSRLDRRNYGYTF. The CDR3 DNA follows: TGTGCCAGTAGTCGCCTGGACAGGAGAAACTATGGCTACACCTTC. The chain couples TRBV19 to TRBJ1-2; TRBD1 agrees at 7 bases. Per germline, CDR1 LNHDA and CDR2 SQIVND (reference sequence). The CDR3 spans 15 residues. The ends lost 5 bases at V and 2 bases at J; junction bases unmatched: 8.

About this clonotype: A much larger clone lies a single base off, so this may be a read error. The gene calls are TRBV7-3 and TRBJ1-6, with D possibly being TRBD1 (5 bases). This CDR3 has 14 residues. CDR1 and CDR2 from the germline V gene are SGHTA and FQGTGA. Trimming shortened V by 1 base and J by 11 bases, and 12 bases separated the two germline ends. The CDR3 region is CASSLSPGSPPLHF. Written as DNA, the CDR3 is TGTGCCAGCAGCTTAAGTCCAGGGAGTCCACCCCTCCACTTT.

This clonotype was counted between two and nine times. The CDR3 nucleotides read TGCAGTGCTAGCCCCGGGACTGAAAATGGCTACACCTTC. This translates into CSASPGTENGYTF. The chain employs TRBV20-1 and TRBJ1-2, with a weak D call TRBD1 (5 bases). Germline loops: CDR1 DFQATT, CDR2 SNEGSKA (reference sequence). Trimming took 3 bases from V and 6 from J, leaving 14 bases between them. CDR3 size: 13 residues.

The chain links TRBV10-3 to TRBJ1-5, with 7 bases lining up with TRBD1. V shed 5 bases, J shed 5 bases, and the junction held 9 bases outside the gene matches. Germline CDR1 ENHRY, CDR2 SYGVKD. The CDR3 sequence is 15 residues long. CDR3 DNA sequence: TGTGCCATCAGTTTTGGGACAGCTAGGGATCAGCCCCAGCATTTT. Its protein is CAISFGTARDQPQHF.

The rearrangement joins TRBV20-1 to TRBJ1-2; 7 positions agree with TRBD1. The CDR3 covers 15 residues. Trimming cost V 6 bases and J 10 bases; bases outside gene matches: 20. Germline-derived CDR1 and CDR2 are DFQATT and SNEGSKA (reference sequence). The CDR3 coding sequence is TGCAGTGCCAAAGACGAGGGGACAGTGAATTCCGACTACACCTTC. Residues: CSAKDEGTVNSDYTF.

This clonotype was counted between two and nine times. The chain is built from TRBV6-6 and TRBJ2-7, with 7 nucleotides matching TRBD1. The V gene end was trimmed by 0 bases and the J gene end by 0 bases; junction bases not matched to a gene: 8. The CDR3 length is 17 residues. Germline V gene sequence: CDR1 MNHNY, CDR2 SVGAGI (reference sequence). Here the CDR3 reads CASSYSPGRDSSYEQYF. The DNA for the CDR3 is TGTGCCAGCAGTTACTCCCCGGGTAGGGACAGCTCCTACGAGCAGTACTTC.

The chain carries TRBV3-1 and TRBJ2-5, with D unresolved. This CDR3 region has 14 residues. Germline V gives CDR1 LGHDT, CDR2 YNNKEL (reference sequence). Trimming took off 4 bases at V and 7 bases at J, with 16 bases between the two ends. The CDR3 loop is CASSRGAQDATQYF. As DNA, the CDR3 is TGTGCCAGCAGCCGAGGCGCCCAGGATGCGACCCAGTACTTC.

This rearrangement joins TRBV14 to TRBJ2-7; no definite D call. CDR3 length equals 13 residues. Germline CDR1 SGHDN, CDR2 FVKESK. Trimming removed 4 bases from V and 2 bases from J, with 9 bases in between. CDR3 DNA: TGTGCCAGCAGCCGTTTGGATACCTACGAGCAGTACTTC. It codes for CASSRLDTYEQYF.

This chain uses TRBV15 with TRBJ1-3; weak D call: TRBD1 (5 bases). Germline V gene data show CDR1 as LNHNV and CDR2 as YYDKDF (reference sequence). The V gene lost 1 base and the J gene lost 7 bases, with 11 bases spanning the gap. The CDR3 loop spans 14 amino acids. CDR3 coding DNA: TGTGCCACCAGCAGAGCCGGGACGGCGAACACCATATATTTT. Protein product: CATSRAGTANTIYF.

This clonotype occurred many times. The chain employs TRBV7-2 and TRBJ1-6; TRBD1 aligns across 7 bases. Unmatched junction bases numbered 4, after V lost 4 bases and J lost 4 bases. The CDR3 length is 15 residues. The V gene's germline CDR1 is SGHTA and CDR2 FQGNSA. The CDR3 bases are TGTGCCAGCAGCTCAGGACAGGCTTATAATTCACCCCTCCACTTT. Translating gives CASSSGQAYNSPLHF.

The CDR3 sequence: CASSSDPESYGYTF. CDR3 DNA sequence: TGTGCCAGCAGCTCCGATCCCGAATCTTATGGCTACACCTTC. The chain uses TRBV7-2 and TRBJ1-2; D is unclear. Trimming left V 4 bases short and J 5 bases short, with 14 bases between. The CDR3 contains 14 residues. The germline CDR1 and CDR2 sequences are SGHTA and FQGNSA.

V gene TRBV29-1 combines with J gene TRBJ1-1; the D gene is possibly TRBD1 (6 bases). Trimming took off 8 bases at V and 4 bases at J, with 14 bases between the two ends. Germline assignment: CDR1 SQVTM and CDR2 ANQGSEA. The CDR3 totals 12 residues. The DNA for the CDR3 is TGCAGCTTGGGTACAGGGCTCACTGAAGCTTTCTTT. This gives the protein CSLGTGLTEAFF.

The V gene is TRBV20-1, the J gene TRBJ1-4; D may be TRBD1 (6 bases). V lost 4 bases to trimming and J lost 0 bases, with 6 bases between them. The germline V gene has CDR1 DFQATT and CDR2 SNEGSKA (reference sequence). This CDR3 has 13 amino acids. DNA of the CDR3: TGCAGTGCTACAGGGGCAACTAATGAAAAACTGTTTTTT. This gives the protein CSATGATNEKLFF.

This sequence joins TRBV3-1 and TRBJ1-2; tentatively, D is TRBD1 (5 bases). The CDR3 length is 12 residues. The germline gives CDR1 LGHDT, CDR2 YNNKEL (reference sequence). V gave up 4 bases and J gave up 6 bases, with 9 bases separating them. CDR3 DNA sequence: TGTGCCAGCAGCCGGCGGGGCCATGGCTACACCTTC. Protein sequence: CASSRRGHGYTF.